Presented here are 25 T cell receptor beta chains from one specimen sequenced in a study of T cells in Graves' hyperthyroidism and ophthalmopathy. RNA transcripts yielded amplified TCR beta CDR3 regions. The HTBI set primed first-round TCR CDR3 RT-PCR. Each CDR3 protein gets one entry after TCRdb re-called the multiplex PCR reads with MiXCR. There are some 700,000 distinct CDR3 sequences in the sample; around 16% occur only once, and about 14% lies in the top ten. Sequencing was carried out using blood. The source of these receptors is a man aged 45-65 years with Graves' hyperthyroidism.

The genes are TRBV19 and TRBJ2-3; perhaps TRBD2 as D (5 bases). V was trimmed by 7 bases and J by 3 bases, leaving 11 bases between them. The CDR3 contains 13 residues. Germline assignment: CDR1 LNHDA and CDR2 SQIVND (reference sequence). CDR3 region: CASTPPGTDTQYF. The CDR3, as DNA: TGTGCCAGTACCCCGCCGGGGACAGATACGCAGTATTTT.

V is TRBV3-1 and J is TRBJ1-2; 7 positions agree with TRBD1. J was trimmed by 7 bases and V by 5 bases; bases with no gene match: 4. This CDR3 is built from 12 residues. Germline-derived CDR1 and CDR2 are LGHDT and YNNKEL (reference sequence). CDR3: CASSGDRAGYTF. The CDR3 bases are TGTGCCAGCAGCGGCGACAGGGCTGGCTACACCTTC.

V is TRBV28 and J is TRBJ1-5; no clear D. The CDR3 runs to 15 residues. Germline CDR1 reads MDHEN; CDR2 reads SYDVKM. Trimming removed 7 bases at V and 1 base at J, with 14 bases between. The CDR3 DNA reads as TGTGCCAGCACCATTAGACATGGGAGCAATCAGCCCCAGCATTTT. Translation: CASTIRHGSNQPQHF.

The rearrangement links TRBV6-1 to TRBJ2-7, with 11 bases aligning to TRBD2. Trimming at V came to 6 bases and at J to 0 bases, leaving 4 bases not matched to a gene. Germline lookup yields CDR1 MNHNS and CDR2 SASEGT. The CDR3 is made up of 15 amino acids. The CDR3 bases are TGTGCCAGCAGGGGACTAGCGGAGGGCTCCTACGAGCAGTACTTC. This encodes CASRGLAEGSYEQYF.

The chain combines TRBV6-9 with TRBJ2-6; D remains unclear. Germline V CDR1 and CDR2: MNHGY, SVAAGI. The CDR3 contains 19 residues. V dropped 3 bases and J dropped 2 bases, with 20 bases sitting between them. In nucleotides, the CDR3 is TGTGCCAGCAGTTACCGAGGCCTGGGCCGACTTCCTGGGGCCAACGTCCTGACTTTC. Protein product: CASSYRGLGRLPGANVLTF.

The V gene is TRBV30, the J gene TRBJ1-1; 11 positions agree with TRBD1. V lost 3 bases, J lost 6 bases, and 6 bases stayed unmatched. The germline gives CDR1 GTSNPN, CDR2 SVGIG (reference sequence). This CDR3 spans 14 amino acids. The CDR3 nucleotides read TGTGCCTGGAGGCCGGACAGGGGGCTTGCTGAAGCTTTCTTT. This sequence encodes CAWRPDRGLAEAFF.

This clonotype was picked up many times. V and J are TRBV20-1 and TRBJ2-1; TRBD1 matches at 9 bases. V was clipped by 6 bases and J by 6 bases; unmatched bases: 12. Germline V gene sequence: CDR1 DFQATT, CDR2 SNEGSKA (reference sequence). There are 15 residues in the CDR3. Here the CDR3 reads CSARTTGGDFNEQFF. The CDR3 DNA follows: TGCAGTGCAAGAACGACAGGGGGGGACTTCAATGAGCAGTTCTTC.

At least ten counts were recorded for this clonotype. The chain recombines TRBV2 with TRBJ2-3; D not resolved. Trimming pared 8 bases from V and 2 bases from J, leaving 11 bases between. This CDR3 is 13 amino acids long. Germline CDR1 SNHLY, CDR2 FYNNEI. CDR3 residues: CASLAEITDTQYF. The CDR3 coding sequence is TGTGCCAGCTTGGCGGAGATCACAGATACGCAGTATTTT. Filled out from reference TRBV2 and TRBJ2-3, the complete variable domain reads EPEVTQTPSHQVTQMGQEVILRCVPISNHLYFYWYRQILGQKVEFLVSFYNNEISEKSEIFDDQFSVERPDGSNFTLKIRSTKLEDSAMYFCASLAEITDTQYFGPGTRLTVL.

This sequence joins TRBV9 and TRBJ1-2; tentatively, D is TRBD1 (6 bases). The CDR3 length is 15 residues. V lost 4 bases to trimming and J lost 2 bases, with 15 bases between them. Germline-derived CDR1 and CDR2 are SGDLS and YYNGEE. The CDR3: CASSRLDRTNYGYTF. As DNA, the CDR3 is TGTGCCAGCAGCCGCCTAGACAGGACCAACTATGGCTACACCTTC.

In its sample, this clonotype was seen many times. This chain uses TRBV2 with TRBJ2-7; weak D call: TRBD1 (6 bases). The germline V gene has CDR1 SNHLY and CDR2 FYNNEI. Trimming left V 3 bases short and J 2 bases short, with 8 bases between. The CDR3 runs 13 residues. The CDR3 reads CASSDGGPYEQYF. CDR3 in DNA: TGTGCCAGCAGTGATGGGGGCCCCTACGAGCAGTACTTC. Filled out from reference TRBV2 and TRBJ2-7, the complete variable domain reads EPEVTQTPSHQVTQMGQEVILRCVPISNHLYFYWYRQILGQKVEFLVSFYNNEISEKSEIFDDQFSVERPDGSNFTLKIRSTKLEDSAMYFCASSDGGPYEQYFGPGTRLTVT.

The chain recombines TRBV24-1 with TRBJ2-2; 7 nucleotides line up with TRBD2. This CDR3 is built from 15 residues. CDR1 KGHDR and CDR2 SFDVKD come from the germline V gene. Trimming took 2 bases from V and 4 from J; bases not matched to a gene: 3. This CDR3 is CATSDSREGTGELFF. Here the CDR3 DNA reads TGTGCCACCAGTGATTCTAGGGAGGGCACCGGGGAGCTGTTTTTT.

In its sample, this clonotype was seen many times. The chain couples TRBV14 to TRBJ2-3; 7 bases are shared with TRBD1. This CDR3 contains 17 residues. The J segment lost 4 bases and the V segment lost 5 bases, leaving 15 bases of the junction unmatched. Looked up from germline, CDR1 is SGHDN and CDR2 is FVKESK. The CDR3 sequence: CASSVRQGQAASDTQYF. In DNA form, the CDR3 reads TGTGCCAGCAGCGTTCGACAGGGCCAGGCCGCTTCAGATACGCAGTATTTT.

This clonotype was detected only a few times. This sequence joins TRBV4-1 and TRBJ1-4; D unclear. Germline-derived CDR1 and CDR2 are MGHRA and YSYEKL. Trimming shortened V by 4 bases and J by 10 bases, and 10 bases separated the two germline ends. The CDR3 sequence is 12 residues long. The CDR3 is CASSRVESKLFF. DNA for the CDR3: TGCGCCAGCAGCCGCGTTGAGTCAAAACTGTTTTTT.

This clonotype was found a few times. A much larger clonotype is one base distant, so this may be a read error. The rearrangement uses TRBV7-3 and TRBJ1-1; 8 positions agree with TRBD1. Trimming took 8 bases from V and 3 from J; bases not matched to a gene: 5. Germline CDR1 is SGHTA and CDR2 is FQGTGA. This CDR3 comprises 13 residues. The CDR3 bases are TGTGCCAGCGGCTCGGACAGGGACACTGAAGCTTTCTTT. As protein: CASGSDRDTEAFF.

CDR3 in amino acids: CSVTGGRYEQYF. The CDR3 DNA reads as TGCAGCGTTACTGGAGGACGCTACGAGCAGTACTTC. V gene TRBV29-1 combines with J gene TRBJ2-7; a possible D gene is TRBD2 (5 bases). Per the germline V gene, CDR1 is SQVTM and CDR2 is ANQGSEA. V gave up 5 bases and J gave up 3 bases, with 11 bases separating them. The CDR3 covers 12 residues.

About this clonotype: A read error is possible here, since a much larger clone lies one base away. The chain joins TRBV3-1 to TRBJ2-1; the D gene is possibly TRBD1 (6 bases). Germline V lookup: CDR1 LGHDT, CDR2 YNNKEL (reference sequence). The CDR3 runs to 12 residues. The CDR3 sequence: CASSLRGSEQLF. CDR3 in DNA: TGTGCCAGCAGCCTCAGGGGATCTGAGCAGCTCTTC.

The chain links TRBV12-3 or TRBV12-4 to TRBJ1-2; 7 nucleotides agree with TRBD1. This CDR3 contains 12 residues. Trimming took 7 bases from V and 6 from J; bases not matched to a gene: 5. The DNA of the CDR3 is TGTGCCAGCACCAAGACAGGGAATGGCTACACCTTC. Translated, it gives CASTKTGNGYTF.

The rearrangement joins TRBV6-2 or TRBV6-3 to TRBJ2-1; D might be TRBD1 (5 bases). Trimming cost V 4 bases and J 0 bases, with 16 bases left between them. CDR3 length equals 17 residues. Germline V gene sequence: CDR1 MNHEY, CDR2 SVGEGT. The CDR3 spells CASSSRQLMSSYNEQFF. The CDR3 DNA reads TGTGCCAGCAGTTCAAGACAGTTAATGAGCTCCTACAATGAGCAGTTCTTC.

At least ten counts were recorded for this clonotype. The chain recombines TRBV6-2 or TRBV6-3 with TRBJ1-1; D may be TRBD1 (6 bases). This CDR3 contains 14 residues. Germline CDR1 and CDR2: MNHEY and SVGEGT. The germline V and J ends were trimmed by 2 bases and 1 base, with 8 bases remaining between them. CDR3 loop: CASSYQGGNTEAFF. The CDR3, as DNA: TGTGCCAGCAGTTACCAAGGGGGGAACACTGAAGCTTTCTTT.

This clonotype has just a few counts. The chain links TRBV10-3 to TRBJ2-2, with a weak D call TRBD1 (5 bases). Trimming cost V 5 bases and J 4 bases, with 17 bases left between them. From germline, CDR1 is ENHRY and CDR2 SYGVKD. The CDR3 runs to 16 residues. This CDR3 is CAISTPQVESTGELFF. CDR3 DNA sequence: TGTGCCATCAGTACACCACAGGTAGAGTCCACCGGGGAGCTGTTTTTT.

A few counts support this clonotype. This chain connects TRBV20-1 to TRBJ2-1; D gene ambiguous. This CDR3 contains 14 residues. Germline CDR1 reads DFQATT; CDR2 reads SNEGSKA (reference sequence). V was trimmed by 1 base and J by 0 bases, leaving 7 bases between them. DNA of the CDR3: TGCAGTGCTAGAGGACCAAGCTCCTACAATGAGCAGTTCTTC. Its translation is CSARGPSSYNEQFF.

Ten or more counts support this clonotype. The chain combines TRBV5-5 with TRBJ2-3; 14 bases fit TRBD2. The CDR3 totals 16 residues. Germline CDR1 is SGHKS and CDR2 is YYEKEE (reference sequence). V was clipped by 6 bases and J by 3 bases; unmatched bases: 6. The CDR3 DNA is TGTGCCAGCACCCGGACTAGCGGGAGGATTACAGATACGCAGTATTTT. The encoded protein is CASTRTSGRITDTQYF.

This clonotype has only a few counts. The junction departs from germline at one end; a sequencing error may be responsible. The chain is built from TRBV28 and TRBJ1-5; maybe TRBD1 (5 bases). CDR3 length: 12 residues. Per germline, CDR1 MDHEN and CDR2 SYDVKM. CDR3 in amino acids: CASSQGNRPQHF. The CDR3 DNA reads TGTGCCAGCTCTCAGGGAAATCGGCCCCAGCATTTT.

The chain joins TRBV20-1 to TRBJ2-1, with 7 nucleotides matching TRBD2. J was trimmed by 7 bases and V by 0 bases; bases with no gene match: 15. Germline CDR1 and CDR2: DFQATT and SNEGSKA (reference sequence). The CDR3 is 17 residues long. The CDR3 loop is CSARDPRPSGIGNEQFF. In nucleotides, the CDR3 is TGCAGTGCTAGAGATCCCAGGCCAAGCGGGATTGGGAATGAGCAGTTCTTC.

This clonotype occurred many times. The rearrangement uses TRBV28 and TRBJ1-2, with 12 positions matching TRBD1. Looked up from germline, CDR1 is MDHEN and CDR2 is SYDVKM. With V trimmed by 4 bases and J by 7 bases, 7 bases remained unmatched. The CDR3 has 15 residues. The CDR3 loop reads CASSSWGQGAGGYTF. The CDR3 DNA reads TGTGCCAGCAGTTCGTGGGGACAGGGGGCGGGTGGCTACACCTTC.